This T cell receptor beta chain came from a study of blood T cell repertoires in COVID-19. Across the study: Both acute and convalescent COVID-19 samples were obtained from the United States, Italy and Spain. PBMCs, B-cell-depleted T cells, or T cells provided the cDNA or gDNA that made up the material.

Germline values: CDR1 MGHRA, CDR2 YSYEKL. V lost 8 bases to trimming and J lost 3 bases, with 15 bases between them. The CDR3 runs 14 residues. Data came from immunoSEQ multiplex PCR; TCRdb stores just in-frame clones and leaves some out. This table has around 400,000 clones, more than 80% appearing once. The sequencing sample was made of peripheral blood. This clonotype originated in a man aged 40-49 years with acute or convalescent COVID-19. The rearrangement uses TRBV4-1 and TRBJ2-3; D perhaps matches TRBD1 (6 bases). The chain's CDR3 is CASQGLIGTDTQYF. The CDR3 DNA is TGCGCCAGCCAGGGGTTAATTGGGACAGATACGCAGTATTTT.